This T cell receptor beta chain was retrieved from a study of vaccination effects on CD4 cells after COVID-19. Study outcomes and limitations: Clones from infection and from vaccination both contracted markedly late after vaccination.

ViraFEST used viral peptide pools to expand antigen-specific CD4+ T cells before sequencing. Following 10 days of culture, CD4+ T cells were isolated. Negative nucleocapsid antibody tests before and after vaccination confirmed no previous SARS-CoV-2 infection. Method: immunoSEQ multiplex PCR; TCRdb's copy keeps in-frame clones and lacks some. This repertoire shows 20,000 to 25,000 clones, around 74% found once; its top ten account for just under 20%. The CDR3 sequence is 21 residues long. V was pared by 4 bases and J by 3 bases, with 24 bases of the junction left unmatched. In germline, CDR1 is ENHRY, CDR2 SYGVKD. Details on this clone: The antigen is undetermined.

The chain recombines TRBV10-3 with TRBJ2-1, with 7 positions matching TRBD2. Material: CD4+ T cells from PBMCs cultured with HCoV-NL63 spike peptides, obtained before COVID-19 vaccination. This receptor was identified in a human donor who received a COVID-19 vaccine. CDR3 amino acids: CAISGDPRGAGVPMGYNEQFF. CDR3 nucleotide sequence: TGTGCCATCAGTGGGGACCCTAGGGGCGCGGGGGTTCCTATGGGCTACAATGAGCAGTTCTTC.